This TCR beta chain originates from a study of beta chain features in type 1 diabetes. Regarding the study as a whole: Within each of all four CD4+ subsets, Type 1 diabetes patients had TCRB CDR3s that were moderately but significantly shorter. In these data, an HLA type influence on TCRB rearrangement remained unresolved. VDJ junctions in type 1 diabetes patients carried more deletions and fewer insertions.

The CDR3 runs 11 residues. Germline loops: CDR1 DFQATT, CDR2 SNEGSKA (reference sequence). V was clipped by 6 bases and J by 4 bases, with 10 bases between them. Via CD45RO/CCR7/CD25/CD127/CD95/CD27, cells of the CD4+ naive, central memory, regulatory and stem cell-like memory subsets were sorted. As for this clone: No antigen is known for it.

Investigators reverse transcribed all isolated RNA, so they sequenced expressed TCRB transcripts. Produced via immunoSEQ multiplex PCR; TCRdb's table is partial and in-frame only. The data contain around 650,000 clones, over 10% of them singletons. The chain couples TRBV20-1 to TRBJ2-7, with D perhaps matching TRBD1 (5 bases). The TCR was taken from a man aged 25-45 years with type 1 diabetes. The sample was naive CD4+ T cells from blood. The DNA for the CDR3 is TGCAGTGCCACACCAGGGTACGAGCAGTACTTC. Its translation: CSATPGYEQYF.